Each of the 14 T cell receptor beta chains below was sequenced from the same sample in a study of brain T cells in children with intractable seizures. As for time point: blood from clinic visit 5 months post-surgery; TSC patient then seizure free. Sequencing was performed with immunoSEQ multiplex PCR; in TCRdb, only in-frame clones are kept and a portion is missing. The sample comprises about 340,000 clones, approximately 93% of which are singletons, and 4.5% to 7% rests with the top ten. The source material was peripheral blood, sampled approximately 5 months after surgery. Receptors originate from a boy less than two years old with tuberous sclerosis and intractable seizures.

A remark on this clone: One end of the junction fails to match germline, which may point to a read error. V is TRBV5-4 and J is TRBJ2-1; 16 nucleotides line up with TRBD2. The germline V gene has CDR1 SGHNT and CDR2 YYREEE (reference sequence). The CDR3 has 15 residues. CDR3 nucleotide sequence: TGTGCCAGCAGCTTGGCCGGGACTAGCGGGGGGGAGAAGGTCTTC. This codes for CASSLAGTSGGEKVF.

This clone appeared once. The rearrangement uses TRBV7-8 and TRBJ2-6; D remains unclear. CDR3 length: 13 amino acids. CDR1 and CDR2 from the germline V gene are SGHVS and FQNEAQ. The V and J ends lost 5 bases and 4 bases respectively, with 6 bases between them. CDR3 sequence: CASSLRGANVLTF. The CDR3 DNA sequence: TGTGCCAGCAGCCTCAGGGGGGCCAACGTCCTGACTTTC.

The chain recombines TRBV7-2 with TRBJ2-2; 8 positions agree with TRBD1. Germline CDR1 and CDR2: SGHTA and FQGNSA. Trimming at V came to 5 bases and at J to 1 base, leaving 3 bases not matched to a gene. The CDR3 totals 15 residues. CDR3 protein: CASSTGTGNTGELFF. The CDR3, as DNA: TGTGCCAGCAGCACTGGGACAGGGAACACCGGGGAGCTGTTTTTT.

V is TRBV11-2 and J is TRBJ1-1, with 7 bases lining up with TRBD1. The CDR3 sequence is 14 residues long. The germline V gene has CDR1 SGHAT and CDR2 FQNNGV. V lost 5 bases to trimming and J lost 0 bases; unmatched junction nucleotides: 3. CDR3 nucleotide sequence: TGTGCCAGCAGCATAGGGGGCATGAACACTGAAGCTTTCTTT. Protein product: CASSIGGMNTEAFF.

This chain connects TRBV3-1 (or the pseudogene TRBV3-2) to TRBJ2-3, with a tentative D call TRBD2 (6 bases). Trimming shortened V by 1 base and J by 3 bases, and 11 bases separated the two germline ends. CDR1 is LGHDT, CDR2 YNNKEL, per germline (reference sequence). CDR3 length: 15 amino acids. CDR3 nucleotide sequence: TGTGCCAGCAGCCAAGCGGGAGTCTGGACAGATACGCAGTATTTT. Protein: CASSQAGVWTDTQYF.

The gene calls are TRBV15 and TRBJ1-1; maybe TRBD1 (5 bases). Trimming stripped 0 bases from V and 2 bases from J, with 13 bases between. The CDR3 runs to 16 residues. From germline, CDR1 is LNHNV and CDR2 YYDKDF (reference sequence). CDR3 nucleotides: TGTGCCACCAGCAGAGATGGTTCCGGGACTAACACTGAAGCTTTCTTT. Translated, it gives CATSRDGSGTNTEAFF. The variable domain in full, with the rest retrieved from reference TRBV15 and TRBJ1-1, is DAMVIQNPRYQVTQFGKPVTLSCSQTLNHNVMYWYQQKSSQAPKLLFHYYDKDFNNEADTPDNFQSRRPNTSFCFLDIRSPGLGDTAMYLCATSRDGSGTNTEAFFGQGTRLTVV.

This rearrangement joins TRBV30 to TRBJ2-3, with 8 bases matching TRBD2. This CDR3 spans 14 amino acids. Trimming removed 5 bases from V and 2 bases from J; junction bases left unmatched: 6. In germline, CDR1 is GTSNPN, CDR2 SVGIG (reference sequence). DNA of the CDR3: TGTGCCTGGCGAGGACTAGCTCTCACAGATACGCAGTATTTT. Protein sequence: CAWRGLALTDTQYF.

The chain combines TRBV11-3 with TRBJ1-1, with D perhaps matching TRBD1 (5 bases). Trimming took 5 bases from V and 8 from J, leaving 21 bases between them. CDR1 and CDR2 from the germline V gene are SGHNT and YENEEA. The length of the CDR3 is 15 residues. The CDR3 protein is CASSLPRQGLVEAFF. The DNA for the CDR3 is TGTGCCAGCAGCCTCCCGAGGCAGGGATTAGTCGAAGCTTTCTTT.

This chain connects TRBV5-5 to TRBJ1-1; 11 bases map to TRBD1. This CDR3 has 15 amino acids. V lost 3 bases to trimming and J lost 5 bases; unmatched junction nucleotides: 6. The germline V gene encodes CDR1 SGHKS and CDR2 YYEKEE (reference sequence). The CDR3 nucleotides are TGTGCCAGCAGCTCCCCGGACAGGGGGCGGACTGAAGCTTTCTTT. Translated: CASSSPDRGRTEAFF. Variable domain in full (rest from reference TRBV5-5 and TRBJ1-1): DAGVTQSPTHLIKTRGQQVTLRCSPISGHKSVSWYQQVLGQGPQFIFQYYEKEERGRGNFPDRFSARQFPNYSSELNVNALLLGDSALYLCASSSPDRGRTEAFFGQGTRLTVV.

The chain combines TRBV6-5 with TRBJ2-1, with D perhaps given as TRBD1 or TRBD2 (5 bases each). Trimming stripped 6 bases from V and 5 bases from J, with 14 bases between. Germline CDR1 and CDR2: MNHEY and SVGAGI. CDR3 size: 14 residues. Here the CDR3 reads CASRPRDHNNEQFF. The CDR3 DNA follows: TGTGCCAGCAGGCCCCGGGACCATAACAATGAGCAGTTCTTC.

This sequence joins TRBV5-6 and TRBJ1-6, with D possibly being TRBD1 (6 bases). The V and J ends lost 4 bases and 7 bases respectively, with 12 bases between them. The CDR3 loop spans 14 amino acids. CDR1 is SGHDT, CDR2 YYEEEE, per germline. The CDR3 is CASSGPGDNSPLHF. The DNA of the CDR3 is TGTGCCAGCAGCGGCCCAGGGGACAATTCACCCCTCCACTTT.

V is TRBV3-1 (or the pseudogene TRBV3-2) and J is TRBJ1-1; D remains ambiguous. The CDR3 has 12 amino acids. Germline CDR1 is LGHDT and CDR2 is YNNKEL (reference sequence). Trimming removed 1 base at V and 6 bases at J, with 6 bases between. The CDR3 sequence: CASSQAQAEAFF. The CDR3 DNA is TGTGCCAGCAGCCAAGCCCAGGCTGAAGCTTTCTTT.

The CDR3 sequence: CASSPPGQRDSPLHF. DNA for the CDR3: TGTGCCAGCAGCCCCCCGGGACAGAGGGATTCACCCCTCCACTTT. The chain couples TRBV11-2 to TRBJ1-6; TRBD1 matches 7 bases. The CDR3 extends over 15 amino acids. V shed 5 bases and J 8 bases; nucleotides not matched to a gene: 9. Germline CDR1 reads SGHAT; CDR2 reads FQNNGV.

The CDR3 is CASSQSGSGNTIYF. Here the CDR3 DNA reads TGCGCCAGCAGCCAGTCAGGCTCTGGAAACACCATATATTTT. This chain uses TRBV4-1 with TRBJ1-3; no clear D. Germline CDR1 MGHRA, CDR2 YSYEKL. The V gene lost 3 bases and the J gene lost 0 bases, with 6 bases spanning the gap. The CDR3 loop spans 14 amino acids.